Below, one T cell receptor beta chain is given with its context. Its antigen is unknown. This sample stems from a study of shared clonotypes between healthy human individuals. The study's findings and limits: The naive CD4 repertoires of several donors were compared, and approximately 5% of clonotypes were shared. In the sorted subsets, rarefaction showed sequencing was incomplete despite large depth.

The CDR3 covers 17 residues. V was clipped by 0 bases and J by 4 bases; unmatched bases: 10. CDR1 and CDR2 (germline): MGHDK, SYGVNS. Deep-level running was used for the assay. Sequencing used immunoSEQ multiplex PCR; TCRdb keeps in-frame clones, though not all of them. The profile shows approximately 98,000 clones, about 70% of them singletons. The material sequenced was memory CD8+ T cells sorted from blood. The subset denotes: CD45RO+ cells pooled with CCR7-negative TemRA cells. The V and J genes are TRBV25-1 and TRBJ1-1; 8 nucleotides match TRBD1. The sequence was obtained from a woman in her twenties or thirties in good health. The CDR3 bases are TGTGCCAGCAGTGAATATGGTCGTCCCGACAGGGGCACTGAAGCTTTCTTT. This codes for CASSEYGRPDRGTEAFF. The entire variable domain, with the rest obtained from reference TRBV25-1 and TRBJ1-1, is as follows: EADIYQTPRYLVIGTGKKITLECSQTMGHDKMYWYQQDPGMELHLIHYSYGVNSTEKGDLSSESTVSRIRTEHFPLTLESARPSHTSQYLCASSEYGRPDRGTEAFFGQGTRLTVV.